This TCR beta chain appears in the sequencing data of a study of regulatory T cells in long-lasting Graves disease. Across the study: Persistence in Graves' disease required over 5 years of antithyroid drugs plus positive TSH receptor antibodies.

Arm-PCR with iRepertoire HTBI primers amplified the CDR3 regions for these TCR beta libraries. In the authors' workflow: Overall, samples carried 62 TRBV and about 14 TRBJ segments. MiXCR was run by TCRdb on the multiplex PCR reads, yielding one entry per CDR3 protein. Clone size and V and J calls follow TCRdb, not the original study. Of roughly 450,000 distinct CDR3 sequences listed, around a fifth are singletons. A remark on this clonotype: A clone one base away is much larger, so this may be a read error. Since the CDR3 does not end with the conserved phenylalanine or tryptophan, this likely comes from a read error.

Germline V gene lookup returns CDR1 LNHNV and CDR2 YYDKDF (reference sequence). Trimming cost V 10 bases and J 5 bases, with 14 bases left between them. This CDR3 has 12 residues. Time point meaning: persistent/refractory GD, antithyroid drugs over 5 years with positive TRAb. Generation of the TCR library employed RNA extracted from PBMCs. American Thyroid Association guidelines served as the basis for diagnosing Graves' disease. The patients included were those that came from an endocrinology department in Xi'an, China. The TCR originated in a female donor with Graves disease. The V call is TRBV15, the J call TRBJ2-5; no reliable D call. The sequencing used peripheral blood mononuclear cells (PBMCs), collected when the disease was refractory, from a patient treated with antithyroid drugs. The DNA of the CDR3 is TGTGCCAGCAGTTCCCAAGCGGAGACCCAGTACTCC. The encoded protein is CASSSQAETQYS.